This is a list of T cell receptor beta chains from one sample in a study of cytomegalovirus exposure and HLA in healthy donors. Only in-frame clones appear in the TCRdb table, and some are missing; sequencing was by immunoSEQ multiplex PCR. The sample has about 130,000 clones; about 91% are singletons. Sequencing was carried out using PBMCs. These receptor sequences come from a woman under 30 in good health and CMV-seronegative. CDR3s include the opening cysteine and the closing phenylalanine or tryptophan. A D gene is named only where the DNA matches it firmly. Not all rows give a size; the values are once, few, many and, for expanded clones, a class.

j_gene: TRBJ2-3
len: 16
d_gene: TRBD2
abundance: NA
v_gene: TRBV6-6
CDR3nt: TGTGCCAGCAGTTACTCGATAAGCGGGGTTACAGATACGCAGTATTTT
CDR3aa: CASSYSISGVTDTQYF

j_gene: TRBJ2-7
len: 14
d_gene: NA
abundance: NA
v_gene: TRBV2
CDR3nt: TGTGCCAGCAGTTCCAACCTGAGCTCCTACGAGCAGTACTTC
CDR3aa: CASSSNLSSYEQYF

j_gene: TRBJ1-1
len: 14
d_gene: NA
abundance: NA
v_gene: TRBV25-1
CDR3nt: TGTGCCAGCAGTGATACCACAGGGACCACTGAAGCTTTCTTT
CDR3aa: CASSDTTGTTEAFF

j_gene: TRBJ2-3
len: 14
d_gene: NA
abundance: NA
v_gene: TRBV18
CDR3nt: TGTGCCAGCTCACCCGACAGCGGCACAGATACGCAGTATTTT
CDR3aa: CASSPDSGTDTQYF

j_gene: TRBJ1-2
len: 16
d_gene: TRBD1
abundance: few
v_gene: TRBV28
CDR3nt: TGTGCCAGCAGTTTAGGCGCTGGGACAGGCCACTATGGCTACACCTTC
CDR3aa: CASSLGAGTGHYGYTF

j_gene: TRBJ1-1
len: 15
d_gene: NA
abundance: NA
v_gene: TRBV29-1
CDR3nt: TGCAGCGTTGGTGAAACAGGGCGAGGGAACACTGAAGCTTTCTTT
CDR3aa: CSVGETGRGNTEAFF

j_gene: TRBJ2-5
len: 16
d_gene: TRBD2
abundance: NA
v_gene: TRBV18
CDR3nt: TGTGCCAGCTCACTCACCCCCAGCGGGGGCCAGGAGACCCAGTACTTC
CDR3aa: CASSLTPSGGQETQYF

j_gene: TRBJ1-2
len: 12
d_gene: NA
abundance: once
v_gene: TRBV29-1
CDR3nt: TGCAGCGTTGGGGAGGGTAACTATGGCTACACCTTC
CDR3aa: CSVGEGNYGYTF

j_gene: TRBJ1-1
len: 14
d_gene: TRBD1
abundance: once
v_gene: TRBV14
CDR3nt: TGTGCCAGCAGCCAAGAAGGGACAGGGTATGGAGCTTTCTTT
CDR3aa: CASSQEGTGYGAFF

j_gene: TRBJ1-3
len: 13
d_gene: NA
abundance: NA
v_gene: TRBV27
CDR3nt: TGTGCCAGCAGTCCACTCTCTGGAAACACCATATATTTT
CDR3aa: CASSPLSGNTIYF

j_gene: TRBJ1-3
len: 17
d_gene: NA
abundance: NA
v_gene: TRBV28
CDR3nt: TGTGCCAGCAGTTTAAGTTGGCAGGGAAACTCTGGAAACACCATATATTTT
CDR3aa: CASSLSWQGNSGNTIYF

j_gene: TRBJ1-1
len: 14
d_gene: TRBD1
abundance: NA
v_gene: TRBV19
CDR3nt: TGTGCCAGTAGATGGGGACAGGGGGCAGCTGAAGCTTTCTTT
CDR3aa: CASRWGQGAAEAFF

j_gene: TRBJ2-5
len: 16
d_gene: TRBD2
abundance: NA
v_gene: TRBV19
CDR3nt: TGTGCCAGTCACCCGGGTGGGCTAGCGGGATCAGAGACCCAGTACTTC
CDR3aa: CASHPGGLAGSETQYF

j_gene: TRBJ1-5
len: 16
d_gene: TRBD1
abundance: once
v_gene: TRBV5-1
CDR3nt: TGCGCCAGCAGCCGCACAGGGGGTGACCTTGTTCAGCCCCAGCATTTT
CDR3aa: CASSRTGGDLVQPQHF

j_gene: TRBJ2-5
len: 17
d_gene: TRBD2
abundance: once
v_gene: TRBV15
CDR3nt: TGTGCCACCAGCAGATATCTCGGACTAGCGGGATATGAGACCCAGTACTTC
CDR3aa: CATSRYLGLAGYETQYF

j_gene: TRBJ1-2
len: 17
d_gene: NA
abundance: NA
v_gene: TRBV4-1
CDR3nt: TGCGCCAGCAGCCAAGAAAGGTTAAATCACGGGGGATATGGCTACACCTTC
CDR3aa: CASSQERLNHGGYGYTF

j_gene: TRBJ2-6
len: 16
d_gene: NA
abundance: NA
v_gene: TRBV18
CDR3nt: TGTGCCAGCTCACCACCCGGACAATCTGGGGCCAACGTCCTGACTTTC
CDR3aa: CASSPPGQSGANVLTF

j_gene: TRBJ2-5
len: 13
d_gene: NA
abundance: NA
v_gene: TRBV30
CDR3nt: TGTGCCTGGAGTATCGGGAGTAAAGAGACCCAGTACTTC
CDR3aa: CAWSIGSKETQYF

j_gene: TRBJ2-2
len: 15
d_gene: TRBD1
abundance: NA
v_gene: TRBV7-9
CDR3nt: TGTGCCAGCAGCTGGGGACAGGGAGACACCGGGGAGCTGTTTTTT
CDR3aa: CASSWGQGDTGELFF

j_gene: TRBJ1-6
len: 12
d_gene: NA
abundance: NA
v_gene: TRBV6-4
CDR3nt: TGTGCCAGCAGTCAGGGGCGGTCGGCCCTCCACTTT
CDR3aa: CASSQGRSALHF

j_gene: TRBJ1-1
len: 14
d_gene: TRBD1
abundance: NA
v_gene: TRBV27
CDR3nt: TGTGCCAGCAGTATTGGGACAGAAAACACTGAAGCTTTCTTT
CDR3aa: CASSIGTENTEAFF

j_gene: TRBJ1-1
len: 15
d_gene: NA
abundance: NA
v_gene: TRBV4-1
CDR3nt: TGCGCCAGCAGCCAAGACCAGGTAGACGGCACTGAAGCTTTCTTT
CDR3aa: CASSQDQVDGTEAFF

j_gene: TRBJ1-5
len: 16
d_gene: NA
abundance: NA
v_gene: TRBV28
CDR3nt: TGTGCCAGCGGACCCGGGAAGGTAGGGAGCAATCAGCCCCAGCATTTT
CDR3aa: CASGPGKVGSNQPQHF

j_gene: TRBJ2-3
len: 18
d_gene: TRBD1
abundance: NA
v_gene: TRBV28
CDR3nt: TGTGCCAGCAGTTCCGGTCCCGGGACAGGGTGGGGCACAGATACGCAGTATTTT
CDR3aa: CASSSGPGTGWGTDTQYF

j_gene: TRBJ2-7
len: 14
d_gene: TRBD2
abundance: NA
v_gene: TRBV4-3
CDR3nt: TGCGCCAGCAGCCAAGAGGCGGGGGCCTACGAGCAGTACTTC
CDR3aa: CASSQEAGAYEQYF

j_gene: TRBJ2-5
len: 15
d_gene: NA
abundance: NA
v_gene: TRBV2
CDR3nt: TGTGCCAGCAGGATTGGGGCAGGGCTAGGGGAGACCCAGTACTTC
CDR3aa: CASRIGAGLGETQYF

j_gene: TRBJ1-1
len: 13
d_gene: NA
abundance: NA
v_gene: TRBV30
CDR3nt: TGTGCCTGGAGTATACAGGTGAACACTGAAGCTTTCTTT
CDR3aa: CAWSIQVNTEAFF

j_gene: TRBJ1-5
len: 17
d_gene: NA
abundance: few
v_gene: TRBV5-1
CDR3nt: TGCGCCAGCAGCTTGGGGTTGCAGGGGTCCCTCAGTCAGCCCCAGCATTTT
CDR3aa: CASSLGLQGSLSQPQHF

j_gene: TRBJ2-5
len: 13
d_gene: NA
abundance: NA
v_gene: TRBV30
CDR3nt: TGTGCCTGGAGTGTACAGGGCGGGGAGACCCAGTACTTC
CDR3aa: CAWSVQGGETQYF

j_gene: TRBJ2-3
len: 17
d_gene: TRBD1
abundance: NA
v_gene: TRBV4-2
CDR3nt: TGTGCCAGCAGCCAAGATGCGGGGACAGGGACCACAGATACGCAGTATTTT
CDR3aa: CASSQDAGTGTTDTQYF

j_gene: TRBJ1-4
len: 15
d_gene: NA
abundance: once
v_gene: TRBV28
CDR3nt: TGTGCCAGCAACCTGCTCGGGGGAACTAATGAAAAACTGTTTTTT
CDR3aa: CASNLLGGTNEKLFF

j_gene: TRBJ2-5
len: 17
d_gene: TRBD2
abundance: NA
v_gene: TRBV28
CDR3nt: TGTGCCAGCAGCCCAGGGTCATTAGCGGGAGCGGGGGAGACCCAGTACTTC
CDR3aa: CASSPGSLAGAGETQYF

j_gene: TRBJ1-2
len: 16
d_gene: TRBD1
abundance: NA
v_gene: TRBV7-9
CDR3nt: TGTGCCAGCAGCTCGTGGGAGGGACAGGGAAGGGACGGCTACACCTTC
CDR3aa: CASSSWEGQGRDGYTF

j_gene: TRBJ1-1
len: 14
d_gene: NA
abundance: once
v_gene: TRBV21-1
CDR3nt: TGTGCCAGCGCTACTCCCTCAGGGGCCACTGAAGCTTTCTTT
CDR3aa: CASATPSGATEAFF

j_gene: TRBJ2-2
len: 16
d_gene: TRBD2
abundance: NA
v_gene: TRBV9
CDR3nt: TGTGCCAGCAGCTCCCCCGGGACTAGCCTCACCGGGGAGCTGTTTTTT
CDR3aa: CASSSPGTSLTGELFF

j_gene: TRBJ1-1
len: 12
d_gene: NA
abundance: once
v_gene: TRBV29-1
CDR3nt: TGCAGCGTTGAATTATCCCAGTCAGGAGCTTTCTTT
CDR3aa: CSVELSQSGAFF

j_gene: TRBJ1-2
len: 13
d_gene: NA
abundance: NA
v_gene: TRBV6-1
CDR3nt: TGTGCCAGCAGCGCGACAGAACCTTATGGCTACACCTTC
CDR3aa: CASSATEPYGYTF

j_gene: TRBJ2-3
len: 16
d_gene: NA
abundance: NA
v_gene: TRBV9
CDR3nt: TGTGCCAGCAGCGTAGCAGGACTACCTGGGATAGATACGCAGTATTTT
CDR3aa: CASSVAGLPGIDTQYF

j_gene: TRBJ1-3
len: 13
d_gene: TRBD1
abundance: NA
v_gene: TRBV6-6
CDR3nt: TGTGCCAGCGCAGGGACAGCCGGAAACACCATATATTTT
CDR3aa: CASAGTAGNTIYF

j_gene: TRBJ2-3
len: 17
d_gene: TRBD2
abundance: NA
v_gene: TRBV5-1
CDR3nt: TGCGCCAGCAGCTTAGGACTAGCGGGAGGGAGGACAGATACGCAGTATTTT
CDR3aa: CASSLGLAGGRTDTQYF

j_gene: TRBJ2-1
len: 16
d_gene: TRBD2
abundance: once
v_gene: TRBV7-9
CDR3nt: TGTGCCGCGACTAGCGGGGGGGTTGGATCCTACAATGAGCAGTTCTTC
CDR3aa: CAATSGGVGSYNEQFF